Listed below are T cell receptor beta chains from one sample, sequenced in a study of blood T cell repertoires in COVID-19. Profiled with immunoSEQ multiplex PCR; TCRdb holds only in-frame clones, not every one. Altogether about 180,000 clones are present, 82% being singletons, with the ten largest covering approximately 10%. What was sequenced was peripheral blood. The receptors originated from a woman older than 75 with active or convalescent COVID-19. The CDR3 runs from the conserved cysteine through the conserved F or W. The D gene is left open where the match is weak. Some rows mark clone size as missing; the rest say once, few, many or name a class of expanded clone.

J: TRBJ2-7
size: few
V: TRBV2
D: TRBD1
DNA: TGTGCCAGCGCGCCCAGGGGGCGGCTCGAGCAGTACTTC
CDR3: CASAPRGRLEQYF

J: TRBJ2-2
size: .
V: TRBV6-5
D: .
DNA: TGTGCCAGCAACAGGAACACCGGGGAGCTGTTTTTT
CDR3: CASNRNTGELFF

J: TRBJ1-2
size: .
V: TRBV5-6
D: .
DNA: TGTGCCAGCAGCCTCCTAACAGGGTCGGGCTACACCTTC
CDR3: CASSLLTGSGYTF

J: TRBJ2-1
size: .
V: TRBV18
D: .
DNA: TGTGCCAGCTCACCACCGAGCCAAAGCAATCTAGAGCAGTTCTTC
CDR3: CASSPPSQSNLEQFF

J: TRBJ1-1
size: .
V: TRBV14
D: .
DNA: TGTGCCAGCAGCCAACTGAGGGACACTGAAGCTTTCTTT
CDR3: CASSQLRDTEAFF

J: TRBJ2-7
size: .
V: TRBV30
D: .
DNA: TGTGCCTGGAATGGGAGGACAAACCTTAACGAGCAGTACTTC
CDR3: CAWNGRTNLNEQYF

J: TRBJ2-7
size: .
V: TRBV4-1
D: TRBD2
DNA: TGCGCCAGCAGCGTAAGCCTCGGGGGGGGATACGAGCAGTACTTC
CDR3: CASSVSLGGGYEQYF

J: TRBJ1-2
size: .
V: TRBV20-1
D: .
DNA: TGCAGTGCCACAAATCTCGGACAAAGCAACTTC
CDR3: CSATNLGQSNF

J: TRBJ1-1
size: .
V: TRBV12-3/TRBV12-4
D: .
DNA: TGTGCCAGCAGTTTATCCGGGTTGGCAGCTTTCTTT
CDR3: CASSLSGLAAFF

J: TRBJ1-1
size: .
V: TRBV28
D: .
DNA: TGTGCCAGCAGTTTTCTTTCTGAAGCTTTCTTT
CDR3: CASSFLSEAFF

J: TRBJ2-1
size: .
V: TRBV5-1
D: TRBD2
DNA: TGCGCCAGCAGCTTGGAACTAGCGGGAGTTGGCGCCTACAATGAGCAGTTCTTC
CDR3: CASSLELAGVGAYNEQFF

J: TRBJ2-2
size: .
V: TRBV28
D: TRBD1
DNA: TGTGCCACCAAGGGGGCTCCCACCGGGGAGCTGTTTTTT
CDR3: CATKGAPTGELFF

J: TRBJ2-5
size: few
V: TRBV27
D: TRBD1
DNA: TGTGCCAGCAGACCCCCGAACAGGGGGCTAGAGACCCAGTACTTC
CDR3: CASRPPNRGLETQYF

J: TRBJ2-6
size: once
V: TRBV7-8
D: TRBD1
DNA: TGTGCCAGCAGCTCTGCGGGACAGGGGAGTACTGGGGCCAACGTCCTGACTTTC
CDR3: CASSSAGQGSTGANVLTF

J: TRBJ1-1
size: .
V: TRBV5-1
D: .
DNA: TGCGCCAGCAGCTGGGACAACAGGGCAATTGAAGCTTTCTTT
CDR3: CASSWDNRAIEAFF

J: TRBJ2-5
size: .
V: TRBV7-9
D: .
DNA: TGTGCCAGCAGCTTTCTAGAACAAGAGACCCAGTACTTC
CDR3: CASSFLEQETQYF

J: TRBJ1-1
size: .
V: TRBV19
D: .
DNA: TGTGCCAGTAGTATAGCTCAGGGAACTGAAGCTTTCTTT
CDR3: CASSIAQGTEAFF

J: TRBJ2-3
size: once
V: TRBV5-1
D: TRBD2
DNA: TGCGCCAGCAGTAGAACTAGCGCAACAGATACGCAGTATTTT
CDR3: CASSRTSATDTQYF

J: TRBJ2-5
size: .
V: TRBV6-5
D: TRBD2
DNA: TGTGCCAGCAGTCGACTAGCGGGAGGTGAGACCCAGTACTTC
CDR3: CASSRLAGGETQYF

J: TRBJ2-1
size: .
V: TRBV6-5
D: TRBD2
DNA: TGTGCCAGCACCGACGGACTAGTCCCATCCAATGAGCAGTTCTTC
CDR3: CASTDGLVPSNEQFF

J: TRBJ2-3
size: .
V: TRBV9
D: .
DNA: TGTGCCAGCAGCGTCGGAGACAGAAGCACAGATACGCAGTATTTT
CDR3: CASSVGDRSTDTQYF

J: TRBJ2-3
size: .
V: TRBV15
D: .
DNA: TGTGCCACCAGCAGAGCCCGGGGGACAGCCACAGATACGCAGTATTTT
CDR3: CATSRARGTATDTQYF

J: TRBJ2-7
size: .
V: TRBV5-4
D: .
DNA: TGTGCCAGCAGCTTGGACAACTACGAGCAGTACTTC
CDR3: CASSLDNYEQYF

J: TRBJ2-2
size: .
V: TRBV12-5
D: .
DNA: TGTGCTAGTGCCCTTAATAAGCCCGGGGAGCTGTTTTTT
CDR3: CASALNKPGELFF

J: TRBJ2-5
size: .
V: TRBV30
D: TRBD2
DNA: TGTGCCTGGAACGCCGGGCGGGAGTCCCAGTACTTC
CDR3: CAWNAGRESQYF

J: TRBJ1-2
size: few
V: TRBV5-4
D: TRBD1
DNA: TGTGCCAGCAGCTCGGGACAGAACTATGGCTACACCTTC
CDR3: CASSSGQNYGYTF

J: TRBJ1-2
size: .
V: TRBV9
D: .
DNA: TGTGCCAGCAGCGTAGTGGCAGGGTATCATGGCTACACCTTC
CDR3: CASSVVAGYHGYTF

J: TRBJ2-5
size: .
V: TRBV28
D: .
DNA: TGTGCCAGCAGTTTAGGAGGCCCTGGGGAGACCCAGTACTTC
CDR3: CASSLGGPGETQYF

J: TRBJ1-2
size: .
V: TRBV7-2
D: .
DNA: TGTGCCAGCAGCTTGGACAGACGGGGTGGCTACACCTTC
CDR3: CASSLDRRGGYTF

J: TRBJ1-2
size: few
V: TRBV5-1
D: .
DNA: TGCGCCAGCAGCTTGGAGCCACAGCTCTATGGCTACACCTTC
CDR3: CASSLEPQLYGYTF

J: TRBJ1-1
size: .
V: TRBV20-1
D: .
DNA: TGCAGTGCTAGCTTGAACACTGAAGCTTTCTTT
CDR3: CSASLNTEAFF

J: TRBJ1-5
size: .
V: TRBV18
D: TRBD1
DNA: TGTGCCAGCTCACCACAGCAAGGGGGCAATAGCAATCAGCCCCAGCATTTT
CDR3: CASSPQQGGNSNQPQHF

J: TRBJ2-7
size: .
V: TRBV5-1
D: .
DNA: TGCGCCAGCAGCTTGGGCAGGGTGGGCTACGAGCAGTACTTC
CDR3: CASSLGRVGYEQYF

J: TRBJ1-3
size: .
V: TRBV6-6
D: TRBD1
DNA: TGTGCCAGCAGCCGACAGGGACAGGCCCCTGGAAACACCATATATTTT
CDR3: CASSRQGQAPGNTIYF

J: TRBJ2-3
size: once
V: TRBV11-2
D: TRBD1
DNA: TGTGCCAGCAGCGACCGCCGGACAGGTTTGGGAGATACGCAGTATTTT
CDR3: CASSDRRTGLGDTQYF

J: TRBJ2-2
size: few
V: TRBV5-4
D: .
DNA: TGTGCCAGCAGCACCTGGGGGGTCTCGGTATCCGGGGAGCTGTTTTTT
CDR3: CASSTWGVSVSGELFF

J: TRBJ1-6
size: .
V: TRBV7-9
D: TRBD1
DNA: TGTGCCAGCAGCCCGACAGGGGGCGATTCACCCCTCCACTTT
CDR3: CASSPTGGDSPLHF

J: TRBJ2-1
size: .
V: TRBV18
D: TRBD2
DNA: TGTGCCAGCTCACCATACCGGGAGGGCCCCTACAATGAGCAGTTCTTC
CDR3: CASSPYREGPYNEQFF

J: TRBJ1-1
size: .
V: TRBV6-6
D: .
DNA: TGTGCCAGCAGTTACGGAGGGACTGAAGCTTTCTTT
CDR3: CASSYGGTEAFF

J: TRBJ2-7
size: .
V: TRBV4-2
D: TRBD2
DNA: TGTGCCAGCAGCCTTACGGGACTAGCGCCCGAGCAGTACTTC
CDR3: CASSLTGLAPEQYF

J: TRBJ2-3
size: once
V: TRBV5-1
D: .
DNA: TGCGCCAGCAGCCATGACTCTCTCGCTACAGATACGCAGTATTTT
CDR3: CASSHDSLATDTQYF

J: TRBJ1-1
size: .
V: TRBV15
D: TRBD1
DNA: TGTGCCACCAGCAGGGACAGGGAGAACACTGAAGCTTTCTTT
CDR3: CATSRDRENTEAFF

J: TRBJ1-5
size: once
V: TRBV3-1/TRBV3-2
D: .
DNA: TGTGCCAGCACCTATAGCCCGGGTGGCAATCAGCCCCAGCATTTT
CDR3: CASTYSPGGNQPQHF

J: TRBJ1-1
size: .
V: TRBV18
D: .
DNA: TGTGCCAGCGAACCAGGCCGAGCCGAAGCTTTCTTT
CDR3: CASEPGRAEAFF

J: TRBJ1-1
size: few
V: TRBV2
D: .
DNA: TGTGCCAGCAGAGGGGGGGGTTGGACTGAAGCTTTCTTT
CDR3: CASRGGGWTEAFF

J: TRBJ1-6
size: .
V: TRBV19
D: .
DNA: TGTGCCAGTACGGACAGTCTCTCCTATAATTCACCCCTCCACTTT
CDR3: CASTDSLSYNSPLHF

J: TRBJ2-1
size: .
V: TRBV11-3
D: .
DNA: TGTGCCAGCAGCTCGACAGTTTACAATGAGCAGTTCTTC
CDR3: CASSSTVYNEQFF

J: TRBJ1-1
size: .
V: TRBV5-1
D: TRBD1
DNA: TGCGCCAGCAGCTTGGAGGGGGCGGACACTGAAGCTTTCTTT
CDR3: CASSLEGADTEAFF

J: TRBJ2-3
size: .
V: TRBV7-3
D: TRBD2
DNA: TGTGCCAGCAGCTCCCTCGGCGGTGGCGGGAGGGCCTCAGATACGCAGTATTTT
CDR3: CASSSLGGGGRASDTQYF

J: TRBJ2-3
size: .
V: TRBV5-1
D: .
DNA: TGCGCCAGCAGCTTGGCGAGTCTTCGGAGCACAGATACGCAGTATTTT
CDR3: CASSLASLRSTDTQYF

J: TRBJ1-2
size: .
V: TRBV6-5
D: .
DNA: TGTGCCAGCAGAACGGAGCTCTATGGCTACACCTTC
CDR3: CASRTELYGYTF

J: TRBJ1-1
size: .
V: TRBV6-6
D: TRBD1
DNA: TGTGCCAGCAGTCACTTCCGGACAGGCTTGAGGACTGAAGCTTTCTTT
CDR3: CASSHFRTGLRTEAFF

J: TRBJ2-7
size: few
V: TRBV5-6
D: TRBD1
DNA: TGTGCCAGCAGCTTGGCCCCGACAGGGGAGTACGAGCAGTACTTC
CDR3: CASSLAPTGEYEQYF

J: TRBJ2-3
size: few
V: TRBV3-1/TRBV3-2
D: TRBD2
DNA: TGTGCCAGCAGCCAAGGACTAGCGGGAAATTCAGATACGCAGTATTTT
CDR3: CASSQGLAGNSDTQYF